Listed here are 2 T cell receptor beta chains from one sample, sequenced in a study of blood T cell repertoires in COVID-19. The repertoire was sequenced with immunoSEQ multiplex PCR; TCRdb's copy has only in-frame clones and lacks some. The table lists around 140,000 clones, around 86% of them singletons. The specimen sequenced was PBMCs or T cells enriched from blood (not recorded which). These receptors all stem from a man aged 55-75 years who had recovered from COVID-19.

The chain links TRBV10-3 to TRBJ2-5; 13 positions agree with TRBD2. Germline V lookup: CDR1 ENHRY, CDR2 SYGVKD. J gave up 4 bases and V 6 bases, and 5 bases lay outside the gene matches. The CDR3 runs 15 residues. CDR3 loop: CAIRRTSGSSETQYF. The CDR3 bases are TGTGCCATCAGACGGACTAGCGGGAGCTCAGAGACCCAGTACTTC.

The chain carries TRBV18 and TRBJ2-7; D unclear. The germline V gene encodes CDR1 KGHSH and CDR2 LQKENI. The CDR3 loop spans 13 amino acids. The V end lost 6 bases, the J end lost 0 bases, and 9 bases lay between the germline ends. For the CDR3, the DNA is TGTGCCAGCTCCCCGGAGAGCTCCTACGAGCAGTACTTC. The encoded protein is CASSPESSYEQYF.